This T cell receptor (beta chain) was recorded in a study of cytomegalovirus exposure and HLA in healthy donors. The study ran its PCR with 60 Vbeta and 13 Jbeta primers. Method: immunoSEQ multiplex PCR; TCRdb's copy keeps in-frame clones and lacks some. The sample gives 84,000 or so clones, about three fifths of which show up once; around 5.5% is in the top ten. Notes on this clone: What it recognizes is unknown.

The V and J ends lost 5 bases and 0 bases respectively, with 13 bases between them. The CDR3 covers 15 residues. CDR1 and CDR2 from the germline V gene are LGHNA and YNFKEQ. Overall study findings and caveats: According to reports, the classifier identified cytomegalovirus status with high specificity and sensitivity. Presence/absence analyses assumed roughly uniform sequencing depth across donors, which may not hold.

This TCR derives from a young woman in good health and CMV-seropositive. The sequenced material came from PBMCs. The chain has TRBV4-2 and TRBJ1-2; a weak D match, TRBD1 (6 bases). CDR3 DNA: TGTGCCAGCAGCGAGACAGGCAGCCCTAACTATGGCTACACCTTC. This translates into CASSETGSPNYGYTF.